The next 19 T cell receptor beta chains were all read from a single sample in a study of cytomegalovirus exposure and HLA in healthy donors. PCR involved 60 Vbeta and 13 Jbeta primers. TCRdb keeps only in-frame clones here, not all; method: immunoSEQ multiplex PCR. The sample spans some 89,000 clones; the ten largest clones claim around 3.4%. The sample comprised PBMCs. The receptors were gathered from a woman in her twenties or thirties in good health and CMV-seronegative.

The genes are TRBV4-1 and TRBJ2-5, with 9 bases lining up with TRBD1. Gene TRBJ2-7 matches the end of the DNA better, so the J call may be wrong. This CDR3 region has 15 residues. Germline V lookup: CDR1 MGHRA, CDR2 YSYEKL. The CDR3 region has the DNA TGCGCCAGCAGCCGGGGGACAGGGAGCTCCTACGAGCAGTACTTC. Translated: CASSRGTGSSYEQYF.

The CDR3 DNA follows: TGTGCCAGCAGCTTGAGACTGCCACTAGCGGGAGGGTACAATGAGCAGTTCTTC. The encoded protein is CASSLRLPLAGGYNEQFF. V is TRBV5-8 and J is TRBJ2-1; 13 nucleotides align to TRBD2. The germline V gene encodes CDR1 SGHTS and CDR2 YDEGEE. The junction had 8 bases not matched to a gene; V was cut back by 1 base and J by 4 bases. The CDR3 contains 18 residues.

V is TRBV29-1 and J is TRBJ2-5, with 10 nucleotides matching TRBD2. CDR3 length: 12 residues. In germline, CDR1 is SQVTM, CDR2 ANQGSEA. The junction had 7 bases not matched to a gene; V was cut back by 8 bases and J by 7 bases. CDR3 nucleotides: TGCAGCTACAAGCGGGAGGGTAGGACCCAGTACTTC. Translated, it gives CSYKREGRTQYF.

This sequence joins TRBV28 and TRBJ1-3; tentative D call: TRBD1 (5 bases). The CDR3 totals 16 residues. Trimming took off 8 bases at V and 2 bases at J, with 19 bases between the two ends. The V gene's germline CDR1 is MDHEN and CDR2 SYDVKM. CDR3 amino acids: CASLEGGGGAGNTIYF. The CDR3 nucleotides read TGTGCCAGCCTTGAGGGTGGGGGAGGGGCTGGAAACACCATATATTTT.

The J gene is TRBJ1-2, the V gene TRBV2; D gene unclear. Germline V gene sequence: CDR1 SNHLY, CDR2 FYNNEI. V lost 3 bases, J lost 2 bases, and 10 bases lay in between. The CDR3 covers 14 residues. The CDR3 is CASSEATYNYGYTF. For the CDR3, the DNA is TGTGCCAGCAGTGAGGCCACATACAACTATGGCTACACCTTC. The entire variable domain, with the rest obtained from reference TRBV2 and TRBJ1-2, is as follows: EPEVTQTPSHQVTQMGQEVILRCVPISNHLYFYWYRQILGQKVEFLVSFYNNEISEKSEIFDDQFSVERPDGSNFTLKIRSTKLEDSAMYFCASSEATYNYGYTFGSGTRLTVV.

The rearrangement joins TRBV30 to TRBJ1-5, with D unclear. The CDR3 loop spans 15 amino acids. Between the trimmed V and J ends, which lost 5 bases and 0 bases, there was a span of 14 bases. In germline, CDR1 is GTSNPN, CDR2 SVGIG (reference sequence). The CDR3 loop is CAWANRVNSNQPQHF. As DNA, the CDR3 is TGTGCCTGGGCTAACCGGGTCAATAGCAATCAGCCCCAGCATTTT.

The CDR3 DNA reads TGTGCCAGCAGCCCGTCGGGACACTTGAACACTGAAGCTTTCTTT. Translated: CASSPSGHLNTEAFF. V gene TRBV13 combines with J gene TRBJ1-1; D might be TRBD1 (6 bases). Germline-derived CDR1 and CDR2 are PRHDT and FYEKMQ (reference sequence). There are 15 residues in the CDR3. Trimming shortened V by 5 bases and J by 0 bases, and 13 bases separated the two germline ends.

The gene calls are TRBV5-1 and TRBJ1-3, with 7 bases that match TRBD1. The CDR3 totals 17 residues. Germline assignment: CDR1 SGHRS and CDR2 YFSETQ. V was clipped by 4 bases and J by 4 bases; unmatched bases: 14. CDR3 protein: CASSPRPTGRSGNTIYF. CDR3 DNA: TGCGCCAGCAGCCCGAGACCGACAGGGCGATCAGGAAACACCATATATTTT.

This CDR3 is CASLDRSSGNTIYF. DNA for the CDR3: TGTGCCAGCCTCGACAGAAGCTCTGGAAACACCATATATTTT. This sequence joins TRBV7-6 and TRBJ1-3; a weak D match, TRBD1 (5 bases). Germline CDR1 is SGHVS and CDR2 is FNYEAQ. V was shortened by 8 bases and J by 0 bases, with 11 bases between the two germline ends. The CDR3 runs 14 residues.

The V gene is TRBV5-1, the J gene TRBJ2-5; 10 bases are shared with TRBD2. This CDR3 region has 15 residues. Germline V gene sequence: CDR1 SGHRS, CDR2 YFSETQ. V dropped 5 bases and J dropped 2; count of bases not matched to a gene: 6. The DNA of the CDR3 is TGCGCCAGCAGTTTCAGCGGGGGGGGACAAGAGACCCAGTACTTC. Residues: CASSFSGGGQETQYF.

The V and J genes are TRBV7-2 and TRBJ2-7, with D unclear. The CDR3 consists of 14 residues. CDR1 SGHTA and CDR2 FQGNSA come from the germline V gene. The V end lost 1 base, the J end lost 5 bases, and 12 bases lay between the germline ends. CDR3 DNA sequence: TGTGCCAGCAGCTTAGGTGTCGCTGGCAACGAGCAGTACTTC. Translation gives CASSLGVAGNEQYF.

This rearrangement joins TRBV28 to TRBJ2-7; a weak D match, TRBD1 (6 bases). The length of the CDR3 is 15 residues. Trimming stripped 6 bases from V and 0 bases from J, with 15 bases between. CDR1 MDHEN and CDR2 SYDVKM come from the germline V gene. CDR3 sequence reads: CASRTRGLGSYEQYF. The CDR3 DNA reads TGTGCCAGCAGAACCAGGGGTTTGGGCTCCTACGAGCAGTACTTC.

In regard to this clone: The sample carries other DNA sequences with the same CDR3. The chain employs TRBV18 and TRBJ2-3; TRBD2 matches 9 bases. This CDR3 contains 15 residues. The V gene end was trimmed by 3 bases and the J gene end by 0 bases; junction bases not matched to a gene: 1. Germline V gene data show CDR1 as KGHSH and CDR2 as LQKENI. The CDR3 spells CASSPLAGSTDTQYF. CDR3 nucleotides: TGTGCCAGCTCACCTCTAGCGGGGAGCACAGATACGCAGTATTTT.

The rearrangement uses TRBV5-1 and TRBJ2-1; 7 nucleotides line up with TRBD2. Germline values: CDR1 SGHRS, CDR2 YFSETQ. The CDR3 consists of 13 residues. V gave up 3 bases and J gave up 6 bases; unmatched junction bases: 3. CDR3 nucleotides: TGCGCCAGCAGCTGGACGGGGGGCAATGAGCAGTTCTTC. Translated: CASSWTGGNEQFF.

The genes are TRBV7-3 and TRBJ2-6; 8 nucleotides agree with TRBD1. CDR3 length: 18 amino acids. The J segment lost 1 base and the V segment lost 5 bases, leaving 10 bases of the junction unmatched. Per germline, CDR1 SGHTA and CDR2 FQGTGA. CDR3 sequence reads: CASSPRQGYFSGANVLTF. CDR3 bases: TGTGCCAGCAGCCCCCGACAGGGGTATTTTTCTGGGGCCAACGTCCTGACTTTC. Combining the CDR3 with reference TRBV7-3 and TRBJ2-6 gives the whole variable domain GAGVSQTPSNKVTEKGKYVELRCDPISGHTALYWYRQSLGQGPEFLIYFQGTGAADDSGLPNDRFFAVRPEGSVSTLKIQRTERGDSAVYLCASSPRQGYFSGANVLTFGAGSRLTVL.

The CDR3 DNA reads TGTGCCAGCAGTGAAGGGACAGGGGGATACATTCAGTACTTC. This encodes CASSEGTGGYIQYF. The rearrangement links TRBV6-1 to TRBJ2-4; TRBD1 matches at 10 bases. The V gene end was trimmed by 1 base and the J gene end by 8 bases; junction bases not matched to a gene: 2. Looked up from germline, CDR1 is MNHNS and CDR2 is SASEGT. The CDR3 totals 14 residues.

CDR3 in amino acids: CASSLKGGRARGELFF. The CDR3 nucleotides are TGTGCCAGCAGCTTAAAGGGCGGGAGGGCCCGGGGGGAGCTGTTTTTT. The chain joins TRBV11-2 to TRBJ2-2, with TRBD2 matching 9 bases. V lost 2 bases and J lost 8; bases outside the gene matches: 9. The CDR3 spans 16 residues. Germline V gene sequence: CDR1 SGHAT, CDR2 FQNNGV.

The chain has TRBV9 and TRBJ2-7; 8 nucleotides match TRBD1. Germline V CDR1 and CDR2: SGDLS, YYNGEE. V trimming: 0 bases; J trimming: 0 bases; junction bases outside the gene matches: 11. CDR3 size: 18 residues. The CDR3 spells CASSVAPGGQGYSYEQYF. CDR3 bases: TGTGCCAGCAGCGTAGCCCCAGGAGGACAGGGATACTCCTACGAGCAGTACTTC.

The CDR3 region is CATSRDSETGEQYF. CDR3 coding DNA: TGTGCCACCAGCAGAGATAGTGAGACTGGGGAGCAGTACTTC. V is TRBV15 and J is TRBJ2-7, with D unclear. V was pared by 0 bases and J by 7 bases, with 13 bases between. Germline loops: CDR1 LNHNV, CDR2 YYDKDF (reference sequence). This CDR3 has 14 residues.